The 31 T cell receptor beta chains listed next were all sequenced from one sample in a study of blood T cell repertoires in COVID-19. This table comes from immunoSEQ multiplex PCR, and its TCRdb copy is limited to in-frame clones, with some not included. This repertoire shows around 500,000 clones, approximately 91% found once; its top ten account for 7% to 10%. The material sequenced was PBMCs or T cells enriched from blood (not recorded which). These receptors were obtained from a woman aged 60-75 years who had recovered from COVID-19.

V usage is TRBV9 and J usage is TRBJ2-7, with D perhaps matching TRBD2 (7 bases). Germline values: CDR1 SGDLS, CDR2 YYNGEE. The CDR3 spans 15 residues. Between the trimmed V and J ends, which lost 7 bases and 6 bases, there was a span of 23 bases. The CDR3 coding sequence is TGTGCCAGCGGGGGGGCCGCCGGGCACTGGCTCGAGCAGTACTTC. This codes for CASGGAAGHWLEQYF. The variable domain in full, with the rest retrieved from reference TRBV9 and TRBJ2-7, is DSGVTQTPKHLITATGQRVTLRCSPRSGDLSVYWYQQSLDQGLQFLIQYYNGEERAKGNILERFSAQQFPDLHSELNLSSLELGDSALYFCASGGAAGHWLEQYFGPGTRLTVT.

The chain is built from TRBV24-1 and TRBJ2-5; TRBD1 matches at 12 bases. Germline V gene sequence: CDR1 KGHDR, CDR2 SFDVKD. Trimming removed 1 base from V and 5 bases from J; junction bases left unmatched: 7. The CDR3 has 17 amino acids. The CDR3 loop reads CATSDFKGQGAWETQYF. The CDR3 region has the DNA TGTGCCACCAGTGATTTCAAGGGACAGGGGGCATGGGAGACCCAGTACTTC.

In this sample, this clone turned up a few times. The rearrangement uses TRBV2 and TRBJ1-2, with D uncertain. CDR3 length equals 11 residues. V was trimmed by 5 bases and J by 5 bases, leaving 6 bases between them. Germline values: CDR1 SNHLY, CDR2 FYNNEI. Written as DNA, the CDR3 is TGTGCCAGCAGTCTGGCATATGGCTACACCTTC. Protein product: CASSLAYGYTF.

The chain couples TRBV28 to TRBJ2-5, with 9 bases that match TRBD2. The CDR3 is made up of 16 amino acids. Trimming cost V 1 base and J 1 base; bases outside gene matches: 4. CDR1 MDHEN and CDR2 SYDVKM come from the germline V gene. The DNA of the CDR3 is TGTGCCAGCAGTTTATTTCTAGCGGGGCCCCAAGAGACCCAGTACTTC. This codes for CASSLFLAGPQETQYF.

This chain joins TRBV12-3 or TRBV12-4 and TRBJ1-5; D ambiguous. V lost 4 bases, J lost 6 bases, and 10 bases lay in between. The CDR3 length is 13 residues. Written as DNA, the CDR3 is TGTGCCAGCAGTTATTCGACGGGTCAGCCCCAGCATTTT. Its protein product is CASSYSTGQPQHF.

The chain recombines TRBV5-4 with TRBJ2-6; D is uncertain. Germline V gene sequence: CDR1 SGHNT, CDR2 YYREEE (reference sequence). With 4 bases removed from V and 0 bases from J, the gap between germline ends came to 20 bases. The length of the CDR3 is 19 residues. The CDR3 is CASSRLTVSVSSGANVLTF. CDR3 bases: TGTGCCAGCAGCCGATTAACGGTTTCCGTCTCCTCTGGGGCCAACGTCCTGACTTTC.

The chain links TRBV7-2 to TRBJ1-1; perhaps TRBD1 as D (6 bases). The CDR3 has 13 amino acids. Trimming pared 5 bases from V and 1 base from J, leaving 8 bases between. Germline values: CDR1 SGHTA, CDR2 FQGNSA. In DNA, the CDR3 is TGTGCCAGCAGCAAGACAGGGAACACTGAAGCTTTCTTT. Protein: CASSKTGNTEAFF.

This clone was recorded a few times. The chain joins TRBV18 to TRBJ2-7, with a possible D match to TRBD2 (6 bases). There are 14 residues in the CDR3. In germline, CDR1 is KGHSH, CDR2 LQKENI. The V end lost 4 bases, the J end lost 4 bases, and 14 bases lay between the germline ends. CDR3 bases: TGTGCCAGCTCACGGGAGGTCGGGATTTACGAGCAGTACGTC. Its translation: CASSREVGIYEQYV.

The V and J genes are TRBV3-1 (or the pseudogene TRBV3-2) and TRBJ2-3; TRBD2 is a possible D gene (6 bases). CDR3 length: 16 amino acids. The germline V and J ends were trimmed by 0 bases and 0 bases, with 10 bases remaining between them. Germline CDR1 reads LGHDT; CDR2 reads YNNKEL (reference sequence). The CDR3: CASSQDRGTSTDTQYF. In DNA form, the CDR3 reads TGTGCCAGCAGCCAAGATCGGGGGACTAGCACAGATACGCAGTATTTT.

The rearrangement uses TRBV3-1 (or the pseudogene TRBV3-2) and TRBJ2-7, with TRBD1 matching over 8 bases. The V gene's germline CDR1 is LGHDT and CDR2 YNNKEL (reference sequence). The junction had 8 bases not matched to a gene; V was cut back by 4 bases and J by 0 bases. The CDR3 has 16 residues. The CDR3 region is CASSRWGDRSSYEQYF. The DNA of the CDR3 is TGTGCCAGCAGCCGATGGGGGGACAGGAGCTCCTACGAGCAGTACTTC.

The V and J genes are TRBV12-5 and TRBJ2-1; TRBD2 is a possible D gene (7 bases). Germline CDR1 and CDR2: LGHNT and FRNRAP. The CDR3 extends over 11 amino acids. As DNA, the CDR3 is TGTTCGGGGGGCACCTACAATGAGCAGTTCTTC. Its translation is CSGGTYNEQFF.

This chain uses TRBV7-2 with TRBJ1-2; 11 nucleotides agree with TRBD1. Germline V gives CDR1 SGHTA, CDR2 FQGNSA. Trimming cost V 5 bases and J 8 bases; bases outside gene matches: 10. The CDR3 sequence is 15 residues long. The CDR3 spells CASSTGTGGPWGYTF. The CDR3 DNA reads TGTGCCAGCAGCACCGGGACAGGGGGACCGTGGGGCTACACCTTC.

This clone was detected once. The chain is built from TRBV5-1 and TRBJ2-7; D is perhaps TRBD1 (6 bases). The CDR3 sequence is 15 residues long. Germline CDR1 and CDR2: SGHRS and YFSETQ. V gave up 0 bases and J gave up 4 bases, with 14 bases separating them. CDR3 amino acids: CASSLGGTGQYEQYF. CDR3 bases: TGCGCCAGCAGCTTGGGGGGTACAGGGCAGTACGAGCAGTACTTC.

This rearrangement joins TRBV9 to TRBJ2-7; tentatively, D is TRBD2 (6 bases). This CDR3 is 13 amino acids long. CDR1 SGDLS and CDR2 YYNGEE come from the germline V gene. Trimming shortened V by 7 bases and J by 6 bases, and 17 bases separated the two germline ends. CDR3 in amino acids: CASGEAGWGEQYF. CDR3 nucleotide sequence: TGTGCCAGCGGGGAGGCAGGGTGGGGCGAGCAGTACTTC.

The chain has TRBV30 and TRBJ1-1, with D perhaps matching TRBD1 (6 bases). Trimming removed 0 bases at V and 5 bases at J, with 10 bases between. Germline CDR1 GTSNPN, CDR2 SVGIG (reference sequence). There are 13 residues in the CDR3. The CDR3 nucleotides read TGTGCCTGGAGTGTACACAGGGCTACTGAAGCTTTCTTT. It translates to CAWSVHRATEAFF.

The CDR3 loop reads CASSLGTAPSGNTIYF. The DNA of the CDR3 is TGTGCCAGCAGCTTAGGGACAGCACCCTCTGGAAACACCATATATTTT. The chain employs TRBV5-8 and TRBJ1-3, with 7 positions matching TRBD1. Germline V CDR1 and CDR2: SGHTS, YDEGEE. V trimming: 2 bases; J trimming: 0 bases; junction bases outside the gene matches: 5. The CDR3 is made up of 16 amino acids.

J is TRBJ1-3 and V is TRBV4-1, with 8 bases fitting TRBD1. The germline gives CDR1 MGHRA, CDR2 YSYEKL. The CDR3 runs 18 residues. V was clipped by 2 bases and J by 4 bases; unmatched bases: 13. The CDR3 reads CASSQRRDGQGNGNTIYF. DNA for the CDR3: TGCGCCAGCAGCCAAAGGAGGGACGGACAGGGCAACGGAAACACCATATATTTT.

The chain uses TRBV1 and TRBJ1-2; no check of the table's D call, TRBD1, against the DNA was made. TRBV1 is a documented pseudogene. The CDR3 has 15 amino acids. The CDR3: CTSSQPGQGGNGYTF. The CDR3 nucleotides read TGCACCAGCAGCCAACCCGGACAGGGTGGGAATGGCTACACCTTC.

The chain couples TRBV29-1 to TRBJ2-6, with D perhaps TRBD1 (6 bases). The CDR3 runs 15 residues. Germline values: CDR1 SQVTM, CDR2 ANQGSEA. Trimming took 6 bases from V and 0 from J, leaving 12 bases between them. CDR3 protein: CSVGATSSGANVLTF. The CDR3 DNA reads as TGCAGCGTGGGGGCTACGAGCTCTGGGGCCAACGTCCTGACTTTC.

In nucleotides, the CDR3 is TGTGCCAGCAGTCCAGGGGACGAGCAGTACGTC. This sequence encodes CASSPGDEQYV. The V call is TRBV6-6, the J call TRBJ2-7; tentatively, D is TRBD1 (6 bases). There are 11 residues in the CDR3. Trimming left V 5 bases short and J 5 bases short, with 7 bases between. Germline CDR1 reads MNHNY; CDR2 reads SVGAGI (reference sequence).

This chain joins TRBV6-5 and TRBJ1-1; possibly TRBD1 for D (6 bases). The V and J ends lost 10 bases and 4 bases respectively, with 19 bases between them. The germline V gene has CDR1 MNHEY and CDR2 SVGAGI. The CDR3 length is 14 residues. The CDR3 here is CATISRGSVTEAFF. The CDR3 DNA is TGTGCCACCATATCCAGGGGAAGTGTCACTGAAGCTTTCTTT.

This sequence joins TRBV7-9 and TRBJ1-1, with D perhaps matching TRBD1 (5 bases). The CDR3 contains 11 residues. Looked up from germline, CDR1 is SEHNR and CDR2 is FQNEAQ (reference sequence). Between the trimmed V and J ends, which lost 11 bases and 3 bases, there was a span of 10 bases. The CDR3 spells CAGRGDTEAFF. For the CDR3, the DNA is TGTGCCGGTCGGGGGGACACTGAAGCTTTCTTT. The full variable domain, with the rest looked up from reference TRBV7-9 and TRBJ1-1, is DTGVSQNPRHKITKRGQNVTFRCDPISEHNRLYWYRQTLGQGPEFLTYFQNEAQLEKSRLLSDRFSAERPKGSFSTLEIQRTEQGDSAMYLCAGRGDTEAFFGQGTRLTVV.

The CDR3 sequence: CASSLQGAGNTEAFF. In nucleotides, the CDR3 is TGTGCCAGCAGTCTACAGGGGGCAGGAAACACTGAAGCTTTCTTT. This chain links TRBV6-5 with TRBJ1-1; TRBD1 agrees at 9 bases. This CDR3 comprises 15 residues. The germline CDR1 and CDR2 sequences are MNHEY and SVGAGI. The trim removed 5 bases at V and 2 bases at J, leaving 6 bases unmatched.

The gene calls are TRBV2 and TRBJ1-5; 8 bases map to TRBD1. J gave up 2 bases and V 6 bases, and 6 bases lay outside the gene matches. Germline values: CDR1 SNHLY, CDR2 FYNNEI. CDR3 length: 15 residues. This CDR3 is CASRRTGIGNQPQHF. CDR3 in DNA: TGTGCCAGCAGGAGGACAGGGATCGGCAATCAGCCCCAGCATTTT.

This clone was recorded once. The chain has TRBV6-5 and TRBJ1-2, with 11 positions matching TRBD1. V lost 4 bases to trimming and J lost 7 bases; unmatched junction nucleotides: 11. Germline CDR1 is MNHEY and CDR2 is SVGAGI. The CDR3 runs to 16 residues. CDR3 residues: CASSFWTGGEDGGYTF. The CDR3 DNA is TGTGCCAGCAGTTTCTGGACAGGGGGCGAGGACGGTGGCTACACCTTC.

Points on this clone: Other DNA sequences within the sample encode an identical CDR3. V is TRBV29-1 and J is TRBJ1-3; D is possibly TRBD1 (6 bases). CDR3 length equals 12 residues. The germline gives CDR1 SQVTM, CDR2 ANQGSEA. V gave up 6 bases and J gave up 3 bases, with 9 bases separating them. The CDR3 loop is CSVADSGNTIYF. The CDR3 bases are TGCAGCGTCGCGGACAGTGGAAACACCATATATTTT.

The V and J genes are TRBV9 and TRBJ1-2, with 9 bases matching TRBD1. V gave up 0 bases and J gave up 4 bases; unmatched junction bases: 7. This CDR3 comprises 16 residues. Germline V gene data show CDR1 as SGDLS and CDR2 as YYNGEE. CDR3 bases: TGTGCCAGCAGCGTAGAAGACAGGGGGACCGTCTATGGCTACACCTTC. It translates to CASSVEDRGTVYGYTF. The full variable domain, rest sourced from reference TRBV9 and TRBJ1-2, is DSGVTQTPKHLITATGQRVTLRCSPRSGDLSVYWYQQSLDQGLQFLIQYYNGEERAKGNILERFSAQQFPDLHSELNLSSLELGDSALYFCASSVEDRGTVYGYTFGSGTRLTVV.

This clone came up a few times. The rearrangement uses TRBV5-1 and TRBJ1-1; tentative D call: TRBD1 (6 bases). Trimming pared 0 bases from V and 4 bases from J, leaving 13 bases between. Germline lookup yields CDR1 SGHRS and CDR2 YFSETQ. There are 15 residues in the CDR3. CDR3 protein: CASSLGKQGITEAFF. The CDR3 nucleotides are TGCGCCAGCAGCTTGGGGAAACAGGGCATCACTGAAGCTTTCTTT.

This chain joins TRBV10-2 and TRBJ1-1; 7 nucleotides agree with TRBD1. Germline V gives CDR1 WSHSY, CDR2 SAAADI. There are 13 residues in the CDR3. J was trimmed by 0 bases and V by 6 bases; bases with no gene match: 1. The CDR3 DNA reads as TGCGCCAGCAGGGACAGGATGAACACTGAAGCTTTCTTT. It encodes CASRDRMNTEAFF.

V is TRBV2 and J is TRBJ1-3, with D uncertain. This CDR3 is 15 amino acids long. Trimming took 2 bases from V and 4 from J, leaving 12 bases between them. CDR1 and CDR2 from the germline V gene are SNHLY and FYNNEI. CDR3 in DNA: TGTGCCAGCAGTGAACGGGAGGCAGGCGGAAACACCATATATTTT. Translation: CASSEREAGGNTIYF.

The chain links TRBV7-8 to TRBJ1-1, with no clear D. V was pared by 1 base and J by 4 bases, with 7 bases between. CDR1 SGHVS and CDR2 FQNEAQ come from the germline V gene. This CDR3 is built from 13 residues. CDR3 nucleotide sequence: TGTGCCAGCAGCTTAGTCCGTCTCACTGAAGCTTTCTTT. This sequence encodes CASSLVRLTEAFF.